This record looks at one TCR beta chain sequence and its context. Its specificity is unknown. The sample is drawn from a study of T cell repertoires in cytomegalovirus infection. Whole-study context: Both a matching HLA type and CMV infection were indicated by public TCR beta signatures.

Trimming pared 3 bases from V and 8 bases from J, leaving 10 bases between. This CDR3 has 12 amino acids. Germline V gives CDR1 SGHTA, CDR2 FQGNSA. TCRdb reanalysed the reads using MiXCR and keeps one entry per CDR3 protein. The sample shows 180,000 or so distinct CDR3 sequences, 17% of them seen only once. Study conclusions and caveats: Across the ex vivo response, the dominant clonotypes were HLA-C-restricted CMV-specific TCR beta clonotypes. Totalled public TCR beta family frequency picked out people who carried CMV plus the relevant HLA.

This TCR was recovered from a human donor in good health (CMV status not recorded). Some clones in this sample may be carry-over from other donors' samples. The material sequenced was CD8+ T cells from PBMCs. The chain has TRBV7-2 and TRBJ1-2, with D unresolved. The DNA for the CDR3 is TGTGCCAGCAGCTTGCCGGGCGAGGGCTACACCTTC. Its translation is CASSLPGEGYTF.